These 15 T cell receptor beta chains came from one sample sequenced in a study of graft-versus-host responses after intestinal transplantation. The antigens of these receptors remain unknown. Using immunoSEQ multiplex PCR, the repertoire was profiled, and TCRdb retains in-frame clones only, with some absent. This repertoire shows around 100,000 clones, around 94% found once; its top ten account for 1.2%. The sequences come from unstimulated CD8+ T cells sorted from spleen or lymph node cells, collected before transplant. Receptor source: a human donor who was the organ donor for an intestinal transplant.

The rearrangement uses TRBV13 and TRBJ2-7; D might be TRBD1 (5 bases). Germline V CDR1 and CDR2: PRHDT, FYEKMQ (reference sequence). V lost 4 bases and J 2 bases, leaving 12 bases between the germline ends. The CDR3 runs to 14 residues. The CDR3 region is CASSSRAGTYEQYF. The CDR3 DNA is TGTGCCAGCAGCTCCCGGGCAGGGACCTACGAGCAGTACTTC.

V is TRBV7-9 and J is TRBJ1-1; a possible D gene is TRBD1 (6 bases). V dropped 2 bases and J dropped 0 bases, with 16 bases sitting between them. CDR3 length: 17 residues. The germline V gene encodes CDR1 SEHNR and CDR2 FQNEAQ (reference sequence). The CDR3: CASSLSEGGRMNTEAFF. The CDR3 DNA follows: TGTGCCAGCAGCTTATCGGAGGGGGGTAGGATGAACACTGAAGCTTTCTTT.

The chain links TRBV7-2 to TRBJ2-7; TRBD1 agrees at 9 bases. Germline CDR1 and CDR2: SGHTA and FQGNSA. V lost 10 bases and J lost 4; bases outside the gene matches: 11. The CDR3 sequence is 14 residues long. In DNA form, the CDR3 reads TGTGCCACCATGCTGGACAGGGGCTCGTACGAGCAGTACTTC. Its translation: CATMLDRGSYEQYF.

With regard to this clone: This sample also contains other DNA sequences that code for the same CDR3. The gene calls are TRBV13 and TRBJ2-5; D is unresolved. Germline V gives CDR1 PRHDT, CDR2 FYEKMQ (reference sequence). The V gene lost 0 bases and the J gene lost 6 bases, with 8 bases spanning the gap. This CDR3 has 13 amino acids. The DNA for the CDR3 is TGTGCCAGCAGCTTAGGAGATATCCAGACCCAGTACTTC. Translating it yields CASSLGDIQTQYF.

This rearrangement joins TRBV29-1 to TRBJ2-7; D is ambiguous. This CDR3 is 13 amino acids long. Germline V gene sequence: CDR1 SQVTM, CDR2 ANQGSEA. With 3 bases removed from V and 0 bases from J, the gap between germline ends came to 9 bases. CDR3 nucleotides: TGCAGCGTTGACCAGATGGACTCCTACGAGCAGTACTTC. Residues: CSVDQMDSYEQYF.

J is TRBJ2-7 and V is TRBV4-3; either TRBD1 or TRBD2 may fit D (5 bases each). The CDR3 runs 16 residues. Trimming pared 4 bases from V and 0 bases from J, leaving 16 bases between. Looked up from germline, CDR1 is LGHNA and CDR2 is YSLEER. As DNA, the CDR3 is TGCGCCAGCAGCCGGGATCGGGTCGGGACCTCCTACGAGCAGTACTTC. Translated: CASSRDRVGTSYEQYF.

The V and J genes are TRBV9 and TRBJ2-1; 14 bases map to TRBD2. Germline values: CDR1 SGDLS, CDR2 YYNGEE. The CDR3 totals 15 residues. Trimming cost V 4 bases and J 9 bases; bases outside gene matches: 6. The DNA for the CDR3 is TGTGCCAGCAGCTCCTGGGGACTAGCGGGAGTTGAGCAGTTCTTC. Its translation is CASSSWGLAGVEQFF.

The genes are TRBV5-4 and TRBJ2-1, with TRBD1 as a possible D gene (5 bases). Trimming stripped 0 bases from V and 4 bases from J, with 11 bases between. CDR1 is SGHNT and CDR2 is YYREEE in the germline V gene (reference sequence). The CDR3 extends over 15 amino acids. CDR3 loop: CASSLGYRTYNEQFF. The CDR3 coding sequence is TGTGCCAGCAGCTTGGGTTACAGGACATACAATGAGCAGTTCTTC.

This chain uses TRBV9 with TRBJ2-7; 8 nucleotides line up with TRBD2. The trim removed 0 bases at V and 6 bases at J, leaving 5 bases unmatched. Germline CDR1 SGDLS, CDR2 YYNGEE. The CDR3 has 14 residues. CDR3 amino acids: CASSVAGGSTEQYF. The CDR3 nucleotides are TGTGCCAGCAGCGTAGCGGGAGGGAGTACCGAGCAGTACTTC.

The J gene is TRBJ2-1, the V gene TRBV4-2; 10 positions agree with TRBD1. Per the germline V gene, CDR1 is LGHNA and CDR2 is YNFKEQ. The length of the CDR3 is 15 residues. Trimming cost V 0 bases and J 8 bases; bases outside gene matches: 4. The CDR3 sequence is CASSQDQGQGYEQFF. DNA for the CDR3: TGTGCCAGCAGCCAAGATCAGGGACAGGGGTATGAGCAGTTCTTC.

The chain combines TRBV5-1 with TRBJ1-5; D not resolved. Germline-derived CDR1 and CDR2 are SGHRS and YFSETQ. V was cut by 3 bases and J by 4 bases, with 11 bases left in between. The CDR3 is made up of 14 amino acids. As DNA, the CDR3 is TGCGCCAGCAGCTCCGCAGGACGGAATCAGCCCCAGCATTTT. This sequence encodes CASSSAGRNQPQHF. Looking up the rest from reference TRBV5-1 and TRBJ1-5 gives the full variable domain: KAGVTQTPRYLIKTRGQQVTLSCSPISGHRSVSWYQQTPGQGLQFLFEYFSETQRNKGNFPGRFSGRQFSNSRSEMNVSTLELGDSALYLCASSSAGRNQPQHFGDGTRLSIL.

V and J are TRBV4-2 and TRBJ2-5, with 11 bases identical to TRBD2. V lost 0 bases to trimming and J lost 2 bases; unmatched junction nucleotides: 17. The CDR3 runs to 21 residues. Germline V gene data show CDR1 as LGHNA and CDR2 as YNFKEQ. The CDR3 loop is CASSQDPDSGRGPLLQETQYF. The CDR3 DNA is TGTGCCAGCAGCCAAGATCCGGATAGCGGGAGGGGGCCCCTCCTTCAAGAGACCCAGTACTTC.

The chain combines TRBV4-3 with TRBJ2-7, with D tentatively TRBD1 (5 bases). V lost 1 base, J lost 1 base, and 11 bases lay in between. The CDR3 is 15 amino acids. Germline lookup yields CDR1 LGHNA and CDR2 YSLEER. DNA for the CDR3: TGCGCCAGCAGCCAAGTCCCAGGGCCTTCCTACGAGCAGTACTTC. It yields the protein CASSQVPGPSYEQYF.

This rearrangement joins TRBV6-1 to TRBJ1-2; D unresolved. Germline CDR1 and CDR2: MNHNS and SASEGT. V was trimmed by 6 bases and J by 12 bases, leaving 20 bases between them. The CDR3 is 13 amino acids. The CDR3 DNA reads TGTGCCAGCAGCCCTTCTGAAACGTATCTGGACACCTTC. This codes for CASSPSETYLDTF.

V is TRBV4-1 and J is TRBJ1-2; 11 bases agree with TRBD1. The V gene's germline CDR1 is MGHRA and CDR2 YSYEKL. V lost 1 base to trimming and J lost 2 bases; unmatched junction nucleotides: 15. CDR3 length: 20 amino acids. This CDR3 reads CASSQVMNMGTGGLNYGYTF. CDR3 nucleotide sequence: TGCGCCAGCAGCCAAGTGATGAATATGGGGACAGGGGGATTAAACTATGGCTACACCTTC.